This T cell receptor beta chain emerged from a study of OX40 agonist ivuxolimab in advanced cancers. Study observations and caveats: Among the lowest peripheral clonal expansion occurred in 0.1-3.0 mg/kg partial responders.

A note on this clone: Its target is unknown. This CDR3 is also generated by other DNA sequences in the sample.

Libraries were prepared by immunoSEQ multiplex PCR; TCRdb keeps only in-frame clonotypes and omits some of them. Of 50,000 or so clones listed, roughly 90% are singletons. This CDR3 is 14 amino acids long. The germline V and J ends were trimmed by 5 bases and 0 bases, with 10 bases remaining between them. Looked up from germline, CDR1 is SEHNR and CDR2 is FQNEAQ (reference sequence). This sequence joins TRBV7-9 and TRBJ1-1; a possible D gene is TRBD1 (6 bases). The origin of this receptor is an adult with an advanced solid tumor such as melanoma, head and neck, liver or kidney cancer. The sample consisted of CD4+ or CD8+ T cells sorted from blood, taken in a trial of the OX40 agonist ivuxolimab. The CDR3 nucleotides read TGTGCCAGCAGCCAGACAGGACTGAACACTGAAGCTTTCTTT. Encoded protein: CASSQTGLNTEAFF.